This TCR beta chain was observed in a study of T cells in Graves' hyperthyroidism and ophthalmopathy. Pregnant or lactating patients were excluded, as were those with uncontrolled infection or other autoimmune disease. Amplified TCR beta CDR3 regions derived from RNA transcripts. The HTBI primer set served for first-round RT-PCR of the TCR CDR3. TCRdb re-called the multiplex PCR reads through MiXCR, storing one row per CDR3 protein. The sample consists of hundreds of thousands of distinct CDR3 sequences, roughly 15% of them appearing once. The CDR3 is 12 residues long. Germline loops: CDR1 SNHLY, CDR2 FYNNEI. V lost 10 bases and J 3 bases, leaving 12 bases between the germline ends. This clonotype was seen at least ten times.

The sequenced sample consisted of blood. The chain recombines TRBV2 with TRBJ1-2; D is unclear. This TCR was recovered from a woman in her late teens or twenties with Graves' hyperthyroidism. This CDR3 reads CATWSGDYGYTF. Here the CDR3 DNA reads TGTGCCACTTGGTCAGGAGACTATGGCTACACCTTC.